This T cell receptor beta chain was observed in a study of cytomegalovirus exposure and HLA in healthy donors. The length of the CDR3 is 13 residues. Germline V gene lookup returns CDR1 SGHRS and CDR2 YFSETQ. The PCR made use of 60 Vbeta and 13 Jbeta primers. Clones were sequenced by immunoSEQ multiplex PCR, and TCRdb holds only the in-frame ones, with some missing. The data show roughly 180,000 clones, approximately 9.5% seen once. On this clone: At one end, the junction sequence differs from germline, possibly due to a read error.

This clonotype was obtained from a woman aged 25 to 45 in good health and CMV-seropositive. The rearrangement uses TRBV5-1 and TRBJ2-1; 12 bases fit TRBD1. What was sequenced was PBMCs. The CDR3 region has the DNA TGCGCCAGCAGCTTGGCCCGGGACAGGGGGCCGCTCTTC. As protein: CASSLARDRGPLF. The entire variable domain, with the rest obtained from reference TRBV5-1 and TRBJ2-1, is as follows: KAGVTQTPRYLIKTRGQQVTLSCSPISGHRSVSWYQQTPGQGLQFLFEYFSETQRNKGNFPGRFSGRQFSNSRSEMNVSTLELGDSALYLCASSLARDRGPLFGPGTRLTVL.